The 11 T cell receptor beta chains below were found in one sample sequenced in a study of T cell responses to AZD1222 COVID-19 vaccine. The protocol was immunoSEQ multiplex PCR, while the TCRdb copy is restricted to in-frame clones and leaves out a portion. The sample consists of roughly 120,000 clones, about 85% of them appearing once. Source: peripheral blood, taken on day 0 of AZD1222 vaccination. These receptors originate from an adult in good health.

The chain joins TRBV28 to TRBJ1-2; D is undetermined. Trimming stripped 5 bases from V and 3 bases from J, with 7 bases between. CDR3 length: 12 amino acids. Per the germline V gene, CDR1 is MDHEN and CDR2 is SYDVKM. CDR3 loop: CASSGPHYGYTF. The CDR3 DNA is TGTGCCAGCAGTGGGCCCCACTATGGCTACACCTTC.

This chain connects TRBV18 to TRBJ1-4, with no clear D. The CDR3 loop spans 16 amino acids. Germline assignment: CDR1 KGHSH and CDR2 LQKENI. V was trimmed by 2 bases and J by 5 bases, leaving 15 bases between them. CDR3 sequence (DNA): TGTGCCAGCTCACCAGTCCCGTTCGGGAAAAATGAAAAACTGTTTTTT. Translated, it gives CASSPVPFGKNEKLFF. Drawing the rest from reference TRBV18 and TRBJ1-4, the complete variable domain is NAGVMQNPRHLVRRRGQEARLRCSPMKGHSHVYWYRQLPEEGLKFMVYLQKENIIDESGMPKERFSAEFPKEGPSILRIQQVVRGDSAAYFCASSPVPFGKNEKLFFGSGTQLSVL.

The V and J genes are TRBV15 and TRBJ1-3, with D tentatively TRBD1 (5 bases). Germline-derived CDR1 and CDR2 are LNHNV and YYDKDF (reference sequence). This CDR3 is built from 16 residues. Trimming took 0 bases from V and 0 from J, leaving 9 bases between them. The CDR3 here is CATSRDPRVSGNTIYF. DNA of the CDR3: TGTGCCACCAGCAGAGACCCCAGGGTCTCTGGAAACACCATATATTTT.

The chain is built from TRBV5-1 and TRBJ1-4, with D perhaps matching TRBD1 (6 bases). This CDR3 spans 15 amino acids. Germline V gene data show CDR1 as SGHRS and CDR2 as YFSETQ. The ends were cut back, 0 bases at V and 2 bases at J, with 8 bases in the middle. DNA of the CDR3: TGCGCCAGCAGCTTGGGGGGGCGGACTAATGAAAAACTGTTTTTT. Translation gives CASSLGGRTNEKLFF.

The chain combines TRBV19 with TRBJ2-1; 16 nucleotides agree with TRBD2. The CDR3 extends over 18 amino acids. Losses at the gene ends were 6 bases for V and 9 bases for J; bases not matched to a gene: 14. CDR1 and CDR2 from the germline V gene are LNHDA and SQIVND (reference sequence). The CDR3 bases are TGTGCCAGTAGCACCTTGCCCGGGACTAGCGGGAGGGCCAGTGAGCAGTTCTTC. It yields the protein CASSTLPGTSGRASEQFF.

Regarding this clone: Compared with germline, one end of the junction differs, possibly owing to a read error. The chain is built from TRBV5-4 and TRBJ2-7; 12 positions match TRBD2. CDR1 and CDR2 from the germline V gene are SGHNT and YYREEE (reference sequence). The CDR3 contains 15 residues. The CDR3 DNA reads TGTGCCAGCAGCCCGGGGACTAGCGGGCCCGTGCCCCCCCACTTC. This encodes CASSPGTSGPVPPHF.

The table lists this clone with a count of one. The V call is TRBV5-1, the J call TRBJ2-1; perhaps TRBD2 as D (5 bases). Trimming stripped 4 bases from V and 0 bases from J, with 14 bases between. The CDR3 is 16 amino acids. Germline V gene lookup returns CDR1 SGHRS and CDR2 YFSETQ. The CDR3 is CASSPGLASSYNEQFF. The CDR3 region has the DNA TGCGCCAGCAGCCCCGGTTTAGCGAGCTCCTACAATGAGCAGTTCTTC.

The chain employs TRBV4-1 and TRBJ2-7, with D perhaps matching TRBD2 (5 bases). CDR1 is MGHRA and CDR2 is YSYEKL in the germline V gene. The CDR3 sequence is 14 residues long. V was pared by 4 bases and J by 1 base, with 11 bases between. In DNA form, the CDR3 reads TGCGCCAGCAGCCTTACGTCGGGATCCTACGAGCAGTACTTC. Its protein is CASSLTSGSYEQYF.

The chain uses TRBV5-4 and TRBJ1-2; 10 bases map to TRBD1. Germline V gene lookup returns CDR1 SGHNT and CDR2 YYREEE (reference sequence). This CDR3 contains 17 residues. Trimming at V came to 4 bases and at J to 6 bases, leaving 15 bases not matched to a gene. The CDR3 nucleotides are TGTGCCAGCAGCCAGGGACAGGGGTCGTTAGGGGTTCATGGCTACACCTTC. It translates to CASSQGQGSLGVHGYTF.

V is TRBV12-3 or TRBV12-4 and J is TRBJ2-2; the D gene could be TRBD1 or TRBD2 (5 bases each). The CDR3 is made up of 13 amino acids. V lost 6 bases to trimming and J lost 3 bases, with 8 bases between them. The CDR3 region has the DNA TGTGCCAGCAGGGGGGTCTACACCGGGGAGCTGTTTTTT. Its translation is CASRGVYTGELFF.

The chain joins TRBV19 to TRBJ1-5; D remains unclear. V lost 7 bases to trimming and J lost 6 bases, with 10 bases between them. This CDR3 is 12 amino acids long. Germline V CDR1 and CDR2: LNHDA, SQIVND (reference sequence). CDR3 loop: CASTTGFQPQHF. The CDR3 DNA sequence: TGTGCCAGTACGACGGGGTTTCAGCCCCAGCATTTT.